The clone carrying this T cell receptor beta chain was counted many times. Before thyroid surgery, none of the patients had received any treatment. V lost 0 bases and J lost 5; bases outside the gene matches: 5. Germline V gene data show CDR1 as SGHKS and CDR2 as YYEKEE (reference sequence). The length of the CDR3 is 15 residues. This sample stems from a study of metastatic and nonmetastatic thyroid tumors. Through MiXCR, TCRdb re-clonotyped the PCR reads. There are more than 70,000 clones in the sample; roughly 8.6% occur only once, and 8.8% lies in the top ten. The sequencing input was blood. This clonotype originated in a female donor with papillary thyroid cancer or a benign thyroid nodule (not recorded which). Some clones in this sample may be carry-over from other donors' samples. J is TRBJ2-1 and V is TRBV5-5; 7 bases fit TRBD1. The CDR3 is CASSLVRGRHNEQFF. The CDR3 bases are TGTGCCAGCAGCTTGGTTAGGGGGCGTCACAATGAGCAGTTCTTC.